Listed below are T cell receptor beta chains from one sample, sequenced in a study of regulatory T cells in long-lasting Graves disease. TCRdb re-called the multiplex PCR reads with MiXCR, one entry per CDR3 protein. The sample holds about 660,000 distinct CDR3 sequences, about 30% seen once. This sample comprised peripheral blood mononuclear cells (PBMCs), obtained when the disease was refractory, from a patient treated with antithyroid drugs. These receptors originate from a female donor with Graves disease. CDR3s include the opening cysteine and the closing phenylalanine or tryptophan. A D gene is named only where the DNA matches it firmly. Where a row states a size, it is once, few, many or the class of an expanded clone; other rows omit it.

V	D	J	size	DNA	CDR3
TRBV2	.	TRBJ2-5	many	TGTGCCAGCAGTGAAGCGGTCTTCACCCCTCGGTTCTTC	CASSEAVFTPRFF
TRBV20-1	.	TRBJ2-7	.	TGCAGTGCTAGAGATGGGAGGGGGCCAAACTACGAGCAGTACTTC	CSARDGRGPNYEQYF
TRBV3-1	TRBD2	TRBJ2-5	.	TGTGCCAGCAGCCAAGAGGATGGTCTTGGGCGGGAGTGGGGTGGAGAGACCCAGTACTTC	CASSQEDGLGREWGGETQYF
TRBV7-2	.	TRBJ1-6	.	TGTGCCAGCAGCTTAGGAGGCAGGGAGTCGCCCCTCCACTTT	CASSLGGRESPLHF
TRBV5-5	.	TRBJ1-2	.	TGTGCCAGCAGCTTGGAAGGGATTGGCTATGGCTACACCTTC	CASSLEGIGYGYTF
TRBV5-1	TRBD2	TRBJ2-2	.	TGCGCCAGCAGGGCAGGACTAGAGAACGGGGAGCTGTTTTTT	CASRAGLENGELFF
TRBV28	.	TRBJ1-6	many	TGTGCCAGCACCAACTGGAGCTCCTATAATTCACCCCTCCACTTT	CASTNWSSYNSPLHF
TRBV11-2	.	TRBJ2-2	.	TGTGCCAGCCTAATAGGGGGCGGGGAGCTGTTTTTT	CASLIGGGELFF
TRBV6-5	TRBD1	TRBJ1-6	.	TGTGCCAGCAGTTACTCTTCCAGGACAGGACGAACACCCCTCCACTTT	CASSYSSRTGRTPLHF
TRBV20-1	.	TRBJ2-7	.	TGCAGTGCTAGAGATAGTGTAGCGGTACTTGCATCCTACGAGCAGTACTTC	CSARDSVAVLASYEQYF
TRBV3-1	.	TRBJ1-3	.	TGTGCCAGCAGCCAACGGGTTGGAAACACCATATATTTT	CASSQRVGNTIYF
TRBV12-3/TRBV12-4	TRBD1	TRBJ2-5	few	TGTGTCAGCAGTCCAGGGGGCGCAGAGACCCAGTACTTC	CVSSPGGAETQYF
TRBV13	.	TRBJ2-5	few	TGTGCCAGCAGCTTGTCAACAGTACAAGAGACCCAGTACTTC	CASSLSTVQETQYF
TRBV7-6	.	TRBJ2-2	.	TGTGCCAGCAGCTTAGGGCGTGGAGGGATTCATCCCGGGGAGCTGTTTTTT	CASSLGRGGIHPGELFF
TRBV7-9	.	TRBJ1-4	.	TGTGCCAGCACGGGAGCAACTAATGAAAAACTGTTTTTT	CASTGATNEKLFF
TRBV5-1	TRBD1	TRBJ2-7	.	TGCGCCAGCAGCTTTTTACCCCTCACCCCGGGACAGGGGATTTACGAGCAGTACTTC	CASSFLPLTPGQGIYEQYF
TRBV5-1	.	TRBJ1-1	.	TGCGCCAGCAGCTTGATATCCTCAGGGTTACCCCAAGCTTTCTTT	CASSLISSGLPQAFF
TRBV19	TRBD2	TRBJ2-1	.	TGTGCCAGTAGCCCTAGCGGGACGCAATACAATGAGCAGTTCTTC	CASSPSGTQYNEQFF
TRBV6-1	.	TRBJ1-2	many	TGTGCCAGCAGCCAGCCCCCGGGGAACTATGGCTACACCTTC	CASSQPPGNYGYTF
TRBV28	.	TRBJ1-5	few	TGTGCCAGCAGCAAAACAGGGTTTCAGCCCCAGCATTTT	CASSKTGFQPQHF
TRBV15	.	TRBJ1-4	few	TGTGCCACCAGCACATCTTTGGACGCGGGGTATGAAAAACTGTTTTTT	CATSTSLDAGYEKLFF
TRBV6-2/TRBV6-3	TRBD1	TRBJ1-1	once	TGTGCCAGCAGGGTCTATAGGACAGGTAGCACTGAAGCTTTCTTT	CASRVYRTGSTEAFF
TRBV14	.	TRBJ2-5	.	TGTGCCAGCAGCCCTAGGAGCGGAGAGACCCAGTACTTC	CASSPRSGETQYF
TRBV10-3	TRBD2	TRBJ2-5	few	TGTGCCATCAGTAAAGCGGGAGATGAGACCCAGTACTTC	CAISKAGDETQYF
TRBV6-1	.	TRBJ1-2	.	TGTGCCAGCAGTGGTTACATTACCTATGGCTACACCTTC	CASSGYITYGYTF
TRBV4-1	TRBD1	TRBJ1-2	.	TGCGCCAGCAGCCAAGATCACCGGACAGGGGCAGTAAGTGGCTACACCTTC	CASSQDHRTGAVSGYTF
TRBV28	TRBD1	TRBJ1-1	few	TGTGCCAGCAGTTTGTGGACAGGGGGCTCTAACACTGAAGCTTTCTTT	CASSLWTGGSNTEAFF
TRBV28	.	TRBJ2-1	once	TGTGCCAGCAGTTTATACGGGGCATCCCGGGAGCAGTTCTTC	CASSLYGASREQFF
TRBV3-1	.	TRBJ2-3	once	TGTGCCAGCAGGTCACAGGTTTCCCCCACAGATACGCAGTATTTT	CASRSQVSPTDTQYF
TRBV27	.	TRBJ2-7	few	TGTGCCAGCAGTTTAAGGGGTACGCAATACGAGCAGTACTTC	CASSLRGTQYEQYF
TRBV13	.	TRBJ1-2	.	TGTGCCAGCAGCTTACACCCGCCCCGCCAACCGGCTCCCGCTGATGGCTACACCTTC	CASSLHPPRQPAPADGYTF
TRBV24-1	.	TRBJ1-2	.	TGTGCCACCAGTGACCGCACCGCGGGGGCAATACATGGCTACACCTTC	CATSDRTAGAIHGYTF
TRBV10-2	.	TRBJ1-2	few	TGCGCCAGCAGTGAGGGGATCGGAGTGGGATATGGCTACACCTTC	CASSEGIGVGYGYTF
TRBV12-3/TRBV12-4	.	TRBJ1-1	few	TGTGCCAGCAGTTCGATGGAAGCTTTCTTT	CASSSMEAFF
TRBV12-3/TRBV12-4	.	TRBJ1-5	many	TGTGCCAGCAGTACCGACGGTAGCAATCAGCCCCAGCATTTT	CASSTDGSNQPQHF
TRBV10-3	.	TRBJ1-1	.	TGTGCCATCAGTGACCCGGCGGAGGTCGAGAACACTGAAGCTTTCTTT	CAISDPAEVENTEAFF
TRBV6-1	.	TRBJ2-2	.	TGTGCCAGCAGTCCCGCGGGGGGGGAGCTGTTTTTT	CASSPAGGELFF
TRBV12-3/TRBV12-4	.	TRBJ1-3	.	TGTGCCAGCATTCGTACCGGGACCGGAAACACCATATATTTT	CASIRTGTGNTIYF
TRBV6-4	.	TRBJ2-7	.	TGTGCCAGCAGTCCTCGAATGCAGTACTTC	CASSPRMQYF
TRBV3-1	.	TRBJ2-5	few	TGTGCCAGCAGCCAAGATCGAAGGGACGATCTAGAGACCCAGTACTTC	CASSQDRRDDLETQYF